This T cell receptor (beta chain) was sequenced in a study of T-cell memory formation after mild COVID-19. V lost 6 bases to trimming and J lost 10 bases, with 15 bases between them. The V gene's germline CDR1 is DFQATT and CDR2 SNEGSKA (reference sequence). This CDR3 spans 11 amino acids. This clonotype was seen only a few times. TCRdb re-called the 5' RACE reads with MiXCR, one entry per CDR3 protein. Altogether about 210,000 distinct CDR3 sequences are present, roughly 10% being singletons, with the ten largest covering just over 3%. The rearrangement joins TRBV20-1 to TRBJ1-1; no definite D call. Sample: PBMCs or a T cell subset sorted from them (not recorded which). The clonotype comes from a man between 18 and 29 years old who had mild COVID-19 (a few samples of this study predate the infection). Cell type and time point are not known. CDR3 bases: TGCAGTGCGATCGGGGTAAGGGTAGCTTTCTTT. This gives the protein CSAIGVRVAFF.